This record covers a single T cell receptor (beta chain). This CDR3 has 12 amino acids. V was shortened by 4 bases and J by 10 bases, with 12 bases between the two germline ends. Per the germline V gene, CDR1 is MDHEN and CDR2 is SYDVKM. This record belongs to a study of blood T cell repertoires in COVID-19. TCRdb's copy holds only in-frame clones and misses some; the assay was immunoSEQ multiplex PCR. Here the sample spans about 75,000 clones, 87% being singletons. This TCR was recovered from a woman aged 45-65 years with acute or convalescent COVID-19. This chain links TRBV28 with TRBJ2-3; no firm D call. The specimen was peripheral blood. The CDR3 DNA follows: TGTGCCAGCAGTTCAGACTCACGTGCGCAGTATTTT. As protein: CASSSDSRAQYF.